The T cell receptor beta chain described here comes from a study of human T cells and chemical hapten exposure. Study-level background: Patients, predominantly female, presented with alopecia areata, totalis or universalis.

TCRdb recomputed calls from the RACE reads with MiXCR, one row per CDR3 protein. The sample holds 70,000 to 90,000 distinct CDR3 sequences, more than 9% seen once. Regarding time point: patch test 2, 6 weeks after DPC sensitization. Treatment of the sample: therapeutic diphenylcyclopropenone sensitization with weekly scalp DPC. General study points: Clustering by CDR3 similarity yielded significantly more large clusters from expanded TCRs than controls.

Germline V gives CDR1 MRHNA, CDR2 SNTAGT. V lost 0 bases, J lost 1 base, and 3 bases lay in between. The CDR3 totals 13 residues. Concerning this clonotype: The antigen is unknown.

The receptor's source is a woman in her fifties or sixties with alopecia areata. Some clones in this sample may be carry-over from other donors' samples. The sequencing here drew on whole blood, taken in connection with sensitization to the hapten diphenylcyclopropenone (DPC). V is TRBV6-4 and J is TRBJ1-1; unclear D gene. CDR3 nucleotides: TGTGCCAGCAGTGACTCAGGGAACACTGAAGCTTTCTTT. Translation gives CASSDSGNTEAFF.